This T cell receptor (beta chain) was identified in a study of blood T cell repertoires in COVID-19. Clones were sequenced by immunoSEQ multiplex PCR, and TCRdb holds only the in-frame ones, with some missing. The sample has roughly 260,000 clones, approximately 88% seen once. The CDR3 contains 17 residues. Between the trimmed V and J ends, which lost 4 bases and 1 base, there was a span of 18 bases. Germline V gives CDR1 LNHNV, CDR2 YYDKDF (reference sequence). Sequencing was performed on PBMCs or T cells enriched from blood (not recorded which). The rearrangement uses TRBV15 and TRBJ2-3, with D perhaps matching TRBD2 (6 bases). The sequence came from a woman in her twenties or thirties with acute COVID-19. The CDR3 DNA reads TGTGCCACCAGCACCGCGGCGGAGGGCACCGGCACAGATACGCAGTATTTT. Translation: CATSTAAEGTGTDTQYF.